This T cell receptor beta chain was observed in a study of CXCR3-negative and CXCR3-positive naive CD8 T cells. Findings and limits, study-wide: When CXCR3-positive naive cells were set against CXCR3-negative naive cells, the former had more hydrophobic TRB CDR3s.

UMI-labeled TRB cDNA libraries were prepared by 5' RACE. From the 5' RACE reads, TCRdb lists one entry per CDR3 protein and no DNA. The sample has under 150,000 distinct CDR3 sequences. Points on this clonotype: Its specificity is not known.

Germline CDR1 and CDR2: SQVTM and ANQGSEA. The CDR3 totals 16 residues. The authors gated naive CD8+ T cells as CD45RO-CCR7+CD27+CD95-. The receptor was derived from a human donor in good health. Some clones in this sample may be carry-over from other donors' samples. The genes are TRBV29-1 and TRBJ2-7; TCRdb's D call of TRBD1 is untestable without DNA. Sequences were obtained from naive CXCR3+ CD8+ T cells from blood. The subset is: CD45RO-CCR7+CD27+CD95- naive CD8+ T cells expressing CXCR3 (TNR3+). The CDR3 loop reads CSVCLTRDREMDEQYF.